This entry concerns a single T cell receptor beta chain. The antigen is not known. The data were obtained in a study of OX40 agonist ivuxolimab in advanced cancers. Study in general: Ivuxolimab is an agonistic anti-OX40 (CD134) antibody, and patients were treated with it. Prior checkpoint blockade (anti-PD-1, anti-PD-L1 or anti-CTLA-4) was permitted; 40% had it.

The CDR3 extends over 16 amino acids. Germline CDR1 and CDR2: SGHNT and YYREEE (reference sequence). V was trimmed by 0 bases and J by 0 bases, leaving 13 bases between them. Assay: immunoSEQ multiplex PCR; the TCRdb copy retains only in-frame clones and omits some. The table includes 35,000 to 40,000 clones, approximately 82% detected once. Findings of the study overall: Partly responding patients at 0.1-3.0 mg/kg showed some of the smallest clonal expansion. Some of the nonresponding patients also showed low levels of normalized T-cell clonal expansion.

The receptor was isolated from an adult with an advanced solid tumor such as melanoma, head and neck, liver or kidney cancer. The chain links TRBV5-4 to TRBJ2-7; a possible D gene is TRBD2 (6 bases). The sample consisted of CD4+ or CD8+ T cells sorted from blood, taken in a trial of the OX40 agonist ivuxolimab. CDR3 DNA sequence: TGTGCCAGCAGCTTGGCCGCCGCGGGGTTCTCCTACGAGCAGTACTTC. The encoded protein is CASSLAAAGFSYEQYF.